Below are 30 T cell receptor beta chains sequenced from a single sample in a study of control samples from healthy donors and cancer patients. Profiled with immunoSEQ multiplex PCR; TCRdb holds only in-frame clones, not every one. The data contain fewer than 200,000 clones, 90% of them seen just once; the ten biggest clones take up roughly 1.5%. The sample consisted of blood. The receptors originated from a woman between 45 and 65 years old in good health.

The CDR3 region is CASSPYGGSNQPQHF. CDR3 DNA sequence: TGTGCCAGCAGCCCCTATGGGGGAAGCAATCAGCCCCAGCATTTT. The rearrangement links TRBV11-2 to TRBJ1-5, with D perhaps TRBD1 (5 bases). The CDR3 has 15 amino acids. Germline V gene lookup returns CDR1 SGHAT and CDR2 FQNNGV. The germline V and J ends were trimmed by 5 bases and 1 base, with 12 bases remaining between them.

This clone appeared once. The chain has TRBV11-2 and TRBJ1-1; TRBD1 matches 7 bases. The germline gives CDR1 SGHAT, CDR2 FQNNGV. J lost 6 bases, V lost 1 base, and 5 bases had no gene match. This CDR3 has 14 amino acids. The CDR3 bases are TGTGCCAGCAGCTTAGTAAGAGGGGGCCCTGAAGCTTTCTTT. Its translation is CASSLVRGGPEAFF.

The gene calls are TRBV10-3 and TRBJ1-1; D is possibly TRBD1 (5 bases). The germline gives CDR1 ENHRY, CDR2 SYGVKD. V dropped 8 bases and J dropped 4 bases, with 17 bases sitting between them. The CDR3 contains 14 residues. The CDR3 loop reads CAIGADRSGTEAFF. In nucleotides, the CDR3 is TGTGCCATCGGGGCAGATCGGTCCGGCACTGAAGCTTTCTTT.

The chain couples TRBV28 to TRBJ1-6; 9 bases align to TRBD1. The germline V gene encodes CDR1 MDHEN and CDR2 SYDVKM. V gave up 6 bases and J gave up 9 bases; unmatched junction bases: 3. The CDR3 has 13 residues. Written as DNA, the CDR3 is TGTGCCAGCAGACAGGGGGCCACTTCACCCCTCCACTTT. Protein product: CASRQGATSPLHF. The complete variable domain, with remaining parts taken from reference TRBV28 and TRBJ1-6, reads DVKVTQSSRYLVKRTGEKVFLECVQDMDHENMFWYRQDPGLGLRLIYFSYDVKMKEKGDIPEGYSVSREKKERFSLILESASTNQTSMYLCASRQGATSPLHFGNGTRLTVT.

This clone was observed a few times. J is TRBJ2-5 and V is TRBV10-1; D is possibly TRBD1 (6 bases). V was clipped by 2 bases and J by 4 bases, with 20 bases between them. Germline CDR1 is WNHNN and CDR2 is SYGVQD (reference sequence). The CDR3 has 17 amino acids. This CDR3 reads CASSEPLGGKGRETQYF. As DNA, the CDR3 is TGCGCCAGCAGTGAGCCCCTTGGGGGCAAAGGGAGAGAGACCCAGTACTTC.

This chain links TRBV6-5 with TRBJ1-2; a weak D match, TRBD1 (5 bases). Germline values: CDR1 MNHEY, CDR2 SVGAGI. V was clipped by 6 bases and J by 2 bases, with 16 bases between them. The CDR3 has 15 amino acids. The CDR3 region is CASSPPGGKNYGYTF. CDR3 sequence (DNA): TGTGCCAGCAGCCCGCCGGGGGGAAAGAACTATGGCTACACCTTC.

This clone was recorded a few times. CDR3 loop: CASSLEGVGSNQPQHF. Written as DNA, the CDR3 is TGCGCCAGCAGCTTGGAAGGTGTAGGGAGCAATCAGCCCCAGCATTTT. V is TRBV5-1 and J is TRBJ1-5; D is unresolved. The V and J ends lost 0 bases and 1 base respectively, with 11 bases between them. The germline V gene encodes CDR1 SGHRS and CDR2 YFSETQ. The CDR3 loop spans 16 amino acids. Full variable domain (missing parts from reference TRBV5-1 and TRBJ1-5): KAGVTQTPRYLIKTRGQQVTLSCSPISGHRSVSWYQQTPGQGLQFLFEYFSETQRNKGNFPGRFSGRQFSNSRSEMNVSTLELGDSALYLCASSLEGVGSNQPQHFGDGTRLSIL.

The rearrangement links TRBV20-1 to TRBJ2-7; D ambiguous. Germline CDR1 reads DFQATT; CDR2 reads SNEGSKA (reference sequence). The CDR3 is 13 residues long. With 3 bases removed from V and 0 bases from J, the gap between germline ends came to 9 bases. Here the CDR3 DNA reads TGCAGTGCTAGTCCGGCAGACTCCTACGAGCAGTACTTC. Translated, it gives CSASPADSYEQYF.

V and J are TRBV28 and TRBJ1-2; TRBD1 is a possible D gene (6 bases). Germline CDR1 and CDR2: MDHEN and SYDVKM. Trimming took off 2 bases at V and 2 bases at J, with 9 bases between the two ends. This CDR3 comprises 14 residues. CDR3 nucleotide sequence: TGTGCCAGCAGTTTAGGGACAACCAACTATGGCTACACCTTC. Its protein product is CASSLGTTNYGYTF.

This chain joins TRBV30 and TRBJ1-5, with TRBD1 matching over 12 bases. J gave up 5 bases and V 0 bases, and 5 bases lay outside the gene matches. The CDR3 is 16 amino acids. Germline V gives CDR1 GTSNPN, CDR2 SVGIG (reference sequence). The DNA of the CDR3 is TGTGCCTGGAGTGTACCTGGGACAGGGGGCGATCAGCCCCAGCATTTT. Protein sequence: CAWSVPGTGGDQPQHF.

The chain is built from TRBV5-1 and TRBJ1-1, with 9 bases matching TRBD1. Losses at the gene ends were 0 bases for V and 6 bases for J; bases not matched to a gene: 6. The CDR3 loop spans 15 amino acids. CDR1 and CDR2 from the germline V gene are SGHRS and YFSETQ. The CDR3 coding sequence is TGCGCCAGCAGCTTGGGAGGGACAGGGATTGCTGAAGCTTTCTTT. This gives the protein CASSLGGTGIAEAFF.

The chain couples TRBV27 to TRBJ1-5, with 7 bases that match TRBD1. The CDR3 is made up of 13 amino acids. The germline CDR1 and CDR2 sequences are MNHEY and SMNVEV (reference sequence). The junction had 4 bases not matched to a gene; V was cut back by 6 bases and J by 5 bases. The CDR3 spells CASRTGQHQPQHF. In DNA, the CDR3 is TGTGCCAGCAGGACAGGGCAACATCAGCCCCAGCATTTT.

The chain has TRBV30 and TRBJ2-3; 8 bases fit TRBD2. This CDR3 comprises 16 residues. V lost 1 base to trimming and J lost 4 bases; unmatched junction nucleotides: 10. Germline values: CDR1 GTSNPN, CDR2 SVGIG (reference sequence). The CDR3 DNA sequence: TGTGCCTGGAGTGGAGCCGTGGGCGGGGGGCCAGATACGCAGTATTTT. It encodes CAWSGAVGGGPDTQYF.

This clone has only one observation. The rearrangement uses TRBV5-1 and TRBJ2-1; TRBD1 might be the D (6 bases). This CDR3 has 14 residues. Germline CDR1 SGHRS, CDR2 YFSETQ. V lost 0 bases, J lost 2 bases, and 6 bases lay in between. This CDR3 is CASSLGDTYNEQFF. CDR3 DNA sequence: TGCGCCAGCAGCTTGGGGGACACCTACAATGAGCAGTTCTTC.

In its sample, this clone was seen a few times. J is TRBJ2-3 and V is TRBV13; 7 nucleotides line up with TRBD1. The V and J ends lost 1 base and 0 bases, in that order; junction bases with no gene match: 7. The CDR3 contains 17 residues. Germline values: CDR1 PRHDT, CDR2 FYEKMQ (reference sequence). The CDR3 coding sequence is TGTGCCAGCAGCTTAGAGGGGGCGGCTCAGAGCACAGATACGCAGTATTTT. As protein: CASSLEGAAQSTDTQYF.

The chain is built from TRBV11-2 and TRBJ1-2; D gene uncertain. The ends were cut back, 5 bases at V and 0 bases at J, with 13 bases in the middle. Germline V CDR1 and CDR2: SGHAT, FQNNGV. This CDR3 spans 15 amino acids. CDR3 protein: CASSLAVGANYGYTF. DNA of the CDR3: TGTGCCAGCAGCCTAGCGGTTGGAGCTAACTATGGCTACACCTTC. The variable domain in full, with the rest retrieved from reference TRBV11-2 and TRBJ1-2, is EAGVAQSPRYKIIEKRQSVAFWCNPISGHATLYWYQQILGQGPKLLIQFQNNGVVDDSQLPKDRFSAERLKGVDSTLKIQPAKLEDSAVYLCASSLAVGANYGYTFGSGTRLTVV.

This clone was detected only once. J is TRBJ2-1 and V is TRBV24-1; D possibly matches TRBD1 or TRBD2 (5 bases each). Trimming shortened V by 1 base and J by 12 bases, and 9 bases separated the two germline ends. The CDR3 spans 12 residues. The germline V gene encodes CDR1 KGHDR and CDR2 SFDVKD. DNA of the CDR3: TGTGCCACCAGTGATTTCCAGGGAGCGCAGTTCTTC. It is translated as CATSDFQGAQFF.

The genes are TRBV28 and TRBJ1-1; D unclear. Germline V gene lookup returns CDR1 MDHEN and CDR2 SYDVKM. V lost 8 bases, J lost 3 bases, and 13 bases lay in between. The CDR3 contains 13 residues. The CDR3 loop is CASSRVPHTEAFF. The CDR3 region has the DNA TGTGCCAGCTCCCGCGTGCCCCACACTGAAGCTTTCTTT.

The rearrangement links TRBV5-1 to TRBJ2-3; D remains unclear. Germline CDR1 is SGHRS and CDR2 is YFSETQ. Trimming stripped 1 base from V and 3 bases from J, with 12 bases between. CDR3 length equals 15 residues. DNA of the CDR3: TGCGCCAGCAGCTTGCCTCAAGGACCAACAGATACGCAGTATTTT. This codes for CASSLPQGPTDTQYF.

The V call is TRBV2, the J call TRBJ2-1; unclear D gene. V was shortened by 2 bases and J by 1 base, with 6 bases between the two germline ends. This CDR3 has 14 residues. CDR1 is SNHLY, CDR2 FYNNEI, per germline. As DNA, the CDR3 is TGTGCCAGCAGTGAAACGCGATCCTACAATGAGCAGTTCTTC. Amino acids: CASSETRSYNEQFF.

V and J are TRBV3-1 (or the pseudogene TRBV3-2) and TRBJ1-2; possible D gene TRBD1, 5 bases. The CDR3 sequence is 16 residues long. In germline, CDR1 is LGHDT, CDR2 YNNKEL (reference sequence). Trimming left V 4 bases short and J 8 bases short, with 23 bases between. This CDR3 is CASSPWEGGQWGGYTF. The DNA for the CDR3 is TGTGCCAGCAGCCCCTGGGAGGGAGGCCAATGGGGGGGCTACACCTTC.

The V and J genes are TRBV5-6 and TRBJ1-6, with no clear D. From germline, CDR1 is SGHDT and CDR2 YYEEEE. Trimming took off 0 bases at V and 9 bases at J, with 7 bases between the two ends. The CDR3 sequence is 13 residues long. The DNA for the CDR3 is TGTGCCAGCAGCTTGGGGACGTTTTCACCCCTCCACTTT. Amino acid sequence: CASSLGTFSPLHF.

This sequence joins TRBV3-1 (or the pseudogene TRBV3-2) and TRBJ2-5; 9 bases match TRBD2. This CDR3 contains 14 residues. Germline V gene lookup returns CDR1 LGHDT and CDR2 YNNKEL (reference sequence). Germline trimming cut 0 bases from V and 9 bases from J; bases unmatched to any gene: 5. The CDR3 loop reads CASSQDHAGGPQYF. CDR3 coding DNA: TGTGCCAGCAGCCAAGATCACGCGGGGGGGCCCCAGTACTTC.

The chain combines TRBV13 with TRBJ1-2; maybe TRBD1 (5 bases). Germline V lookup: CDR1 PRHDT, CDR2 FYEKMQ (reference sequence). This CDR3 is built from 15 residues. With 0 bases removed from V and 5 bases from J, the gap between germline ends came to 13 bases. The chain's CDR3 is CASSLGGTDSYGYTF. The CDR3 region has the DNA TGTGCCAGCAGCTTAGGGGGGACTGATTCTTATGGCTACACCTTC.

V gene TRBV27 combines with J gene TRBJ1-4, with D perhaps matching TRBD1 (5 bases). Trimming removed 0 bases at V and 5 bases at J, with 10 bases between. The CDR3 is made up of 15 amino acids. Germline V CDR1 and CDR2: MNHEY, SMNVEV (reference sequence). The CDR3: CASSLSRRENEKLFF. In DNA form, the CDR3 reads TGTGCCAGCAGTTTATCACGCAGGGAGAATGAAAAACTGTTTTTT. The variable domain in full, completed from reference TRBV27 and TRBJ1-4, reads EAQVTQNPRYLITVTGKKLTVTCSQNMNHEYMSWYRQDPGLGLRQIYYSMNVEVTDKGDVPEGYKVSRKEKRNFPLILESPSPNQTSLYFCASSLSRRENEKLFFGSGTQLSVL.

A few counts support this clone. CDR3 coding DNA: TGTGCCAGCAGCCGCGGAGGGGACAGAGATACGCAGTATTTT. This codes for CASSRGGDRDTQYF. The chain uses TRBV9 and TRBJ2-3; D is perhaps TRBD1 (7 bases). Deletions cut 4 bases from V and 5 bases from J, with 14 bases between. CDR3 length equals 14 residues. Germline CDR1 SGDLS, CDR2 YYNGEE.

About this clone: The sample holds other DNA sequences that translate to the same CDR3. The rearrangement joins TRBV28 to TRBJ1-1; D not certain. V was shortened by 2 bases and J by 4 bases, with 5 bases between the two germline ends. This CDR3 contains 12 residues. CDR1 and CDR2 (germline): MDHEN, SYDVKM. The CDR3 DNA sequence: TGTGCCAGCAGTTTAAGGGTCACTGAAGCTTTCTTT. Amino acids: CASSLRVTEAFF.

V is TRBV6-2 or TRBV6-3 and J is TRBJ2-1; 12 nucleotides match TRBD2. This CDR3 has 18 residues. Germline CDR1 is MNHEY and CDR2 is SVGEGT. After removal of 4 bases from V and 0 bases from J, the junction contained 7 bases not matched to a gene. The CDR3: CASSWGLAGQSSYNEQFF. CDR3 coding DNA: TGTGCCAGCAGTTGGGGACTAGCGGGTCAAAGCTCCTACAATGAGCAGTTCTTC.

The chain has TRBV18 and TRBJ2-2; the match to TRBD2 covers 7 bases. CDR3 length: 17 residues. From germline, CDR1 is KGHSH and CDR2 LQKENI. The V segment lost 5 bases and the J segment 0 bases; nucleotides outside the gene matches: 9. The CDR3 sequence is CASSKTSSGANTGELFF. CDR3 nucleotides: TGTGCCAGCTCAAAGACTAGCTCCGGAGCGAACACCGGGGAGCTGTTTTTT. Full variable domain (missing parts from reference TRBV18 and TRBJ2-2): NAGVMQNPRHLVRRRGQEARLRCSPMKGHSHVYWYRQLPEEGLKFMVYLQKENIIDESGMPKERFSAEFPKEGPSILRIQQVVRGDSAAYFCASSKTSSGANTGELFFGEGSRLTVL.

In DNA, the CDR3 is TGTGCCTGGAGCCGGGATTCGAGGGACACCATATATTTT. This codes for CAWSRDSRDTIYF. The chain recombines TRBV30 with TRBJ1-3; no definite D call. Per germline, CDR1 GTSNPN and CDR2 SVGIG (reference sequence). This CDR3 is built from 13 residues. V lost 3 bases and J lost 8, with 14 bases in between.